The 20 T cell receptor beta chains in this list originate from one sample, sequenced in a study of blood T cell repertoires in COVID-19. Some clones are missing from TCRdb's copy, which holds only in-frame ones; the method was immunoSEQ multiplex PCR. Of approximately 110,000 clones listed, more than 70% are singletons. Sequenced input: peripheral blood. These TCRs come from a woman in her 70s who had recovered from COVID-19.

The chain uses TRBV7-3 and TRBJ1-1; D may be TRBD1 (6 bases). The CDR3 has 16 amino acids. CDR1 is SGHTA and CDR2 is FQGTGA in the germline V gene. The V gene lost 2 bases and the J gene lost 0 bases, with 13 bases spanning the gap. The CDR3 bases are TGTGCCAGCAGCTTAGGCCTCCAGGGGATGAACACTGAAGCTTTCTTT. Translating it yields CASSLGLQGMNTEAFF.

The chain is built from TRBV29-1 and TRBJ2-3; no reliable D call. The CDR3 length is 13 residues. Trimming shortened V by 4 bases and J by 2 bases, and 10 bases separated the two germline ends. Germline V CDR1 and CDR2: SQVTM, ANQGSEA. The CDR3 DNA reads as TGCAGCGTTGGACTGCCCCTCACAGATACGCAGTATTTT. Its translation is CSVGLPLTDTQYF.

V and J are TRBV27 and TRBJ2-7, with a possible D match to TRBD1 (5 bases). The germline gives CDR1 MNHEY, CDR2 SMNVEV (reference sequence). Trimming took off 5 bases at V and 3 bases at J, with 11 bases between the two ends. The CDR3 sequence is 13 residues long. The CDR3 coding sequence is TGTGCCAGCAGTCGGAATCAGGGCTACGAGCAGTACTTC. Its protein is CASSRNQGYEQYF.

V is TRBV9 and J is TRBJ1-6; a weak D match, TRBD1 (5 bases). The CDR3 spans 14 residues. The V and J ends lost 0 bases and 5 bases respectively, with 6 bases between them. CDR1 and CDR2 (germline): SGDLS, YYNGEE. The CDR3 region is CASSVAGNNSPLHF. CDR3 in DNA: TGTGCCAGCAGCGTAGCAGGGAATAATTCACCCCTCCACTTT.

This clone was counted a single time. The chain has TRBV2 and TRBJ2-5; D uncertain. The CDR3 length is 14 residues. The germline V and J ends were trimmed by 10 bases and 0 bases, with 15 bases remaining between them. Germline V CDR1 and CDR2: SNHLY, FYNNEI. Written as DNA, the CDR3 is TGTGCCACCCACCTTGGGCAGTACCAAGAGACCCAGTACTTC. It codes for CATHLGQYQETQYF.

The chain carries TRBV29-1 and TRBJ1-1; D gene uncertain. Germline V gene sequence: CDR1 SQVTM, CDR2 ANQGSEA. V lost 1 base to trimming and J lost 0 bases, with 6 bases between them. This CDR3 contains 13 residues. CDR3 sequence reads: CSVEATVNTEAFF. The CDR3, as DNA: TGCAGCGTTGAAGCAACAGTGAACACTGAAGCTTTCTTT.

The rearrangement uses TRBV30 and TRBJ2-5, with D tentatively TRBD1 (7 bases). Germline CDR1 is GTSNPN and CDR2 is SVGIG (reference sequence). The ends were cut back, 4 bases at V and 5 bases at J, with 17 bases in the middle. This CDR3 has 14 amino acids. The CDR3 coding sequence is TGTGCCTGGACCCGACAGGGCGCGGGGGAGACCCAGTACTTC. Its protein product is CAWTRQGAGETQYF. The whole variable domain, filled in from reference TRBV30 and TRBJ2-5, reads SQTIHQWPATLVQPVGSPLSLECTVEGTSNPNLYWYRQAAGRGLQLLFYSVGIGQISSEVPQNLSASRPQDRQFILSSKKLLLSDSGFYLCAWTRQGAGETQYFGPGTRLLVL.

J is TRBJ2-3 and V is TRBV7-3; 7 nucleotides match TRBD1. Germline assignment: CDR1 SGHTA and CDR2 FQGTGA. CDR3 length: 14 amino acids. Losses at the gene ends were 5 bases for V and 5 bases for J; bases not matched to a gene: 7. This chain's CDR3 is CASSPRAGGDTQYF. In DNA, the CDR3 is TGTGCCAGCAGCCCCCGGGCAGGGGGAGATACGCAGTATTTT.

The chain carries TRBV28 and TRBJ2-1; possibly TRBD1 for D (5 bases). CDR3 length equals 14 residues. V lost 6 bases and J lost 4, with 13 bases in between. Germline-derived CDR1 and CDR2 are MDHEN and SYDVKM. This CDR3 is CASSPRRQYNEQFF. Here the CDR3 DNA reads TGTGCCAGCAGCCCTCGTCGACAGTACAATGAGCAGTTCTTC.

The chain is built from TRBV11-2 and TRBJ2-7; D is unclear. CDR3 length: 13 amino acids. Germline CDR1 reads SGHAT; CDR2 reads FQNNGV. V was cut by 5 bases and J by 6 bases, with 14 bases left in between. CDR3 residues: CASSLHTGGEQYF. The CDR3 region has the DNA TGTGCCAGCAGCCTCCACACTGGCGGCGAGCAGTACTTC.

V gene TRBV5-6 combines with J gene TRBJ2-5; TRBD1 matches at 7 bases. The CDR3 totals 16 residues. V was pared by 0 bases and J by 1 base, with 6 bases of the junction left unmatched. CDR1 is SGHDT, CDR2 YYEEEE, per germline. Written as DNA, the CDR3 is TGTGCCAGCAGCTTGGGACAGGGTTGGGTCCAAGAGACCCAGTACTTC. Protein: CASSLGQGWVQETQYF. Full variable domain (rest looked up from reference TRBV5-6 and TRBJ2-5): DAGVTQSPTHLIKTRGQQVTLRCSPKSGHDTVSWYQQALGQGPQFIFQYYEEEERQRGNFPDRFSGHQFPNYSSELNVNALLLGDSALYLCASSLGQGWVQETQYFGPGTRLLVL.

The V call is TRBV9, the J call TRBJ2-7; 9 bases agree with TRBD1. Losses at the gene ends were 3 bases for V and 5 bases for J; bases not matched to a gene: 12. CDR3 length equals 16 residues. CDR1 is SGDLS, CDR2 YYNGEE, per germline. The CDR3 DNA reads TGTGCCAGCAGCGGCCACCCGGGACAGGGTCCCCACGAGCAGTACTTC. Protein: CASSGHPGQGPHEQYF.

The genes are TRBV7-2 and TRBJ2-3; 12 bases map to TRBD2. The CDR3 sequence is 15 residues long. V gave up 7 bases and J gave up 2 bases; unmatched junction bases: 4. Germline CDR1 SGHTA, CDR2 FQGNSA. The CDR3: CASTPSGRATDTQYF. The CDR3 bases are TGTGCCAGCACCCCTAGCGGGAGGGCCACAGATACGCAGTATTTT.

The chain recombines TRBV28 with TRBJ1-5, with D perhaps TRBD1 (6 bases). Trimming pared 5 bases from V and 3 bases from J, leaving 14 bases between. Per germline, CDR1 MDHEN and CDR2 SYDVKM. There are 15 residues in the CDR3. In DNA form, the CDR3 reads TGTGCCAGCAGTCCTCAGGACAGACCCAATCAGCCCCAGCATTTT. This gives the protein CASSPQDRPNQPQHF.

This rearrangement joins TRBV6-1 to TRBJ1-1; 9 bases are shared with TRBD1. Germline-derived CDR1 and CDR2 are MNHNS and SASEGT. The ends lost 3 bases at V and 9 bases at J; junction bases unmatched: 5. The CDR3 is 13 residues long. CDR3 amino acids: CASSERGTGKAFF. The CDR3 nucleotides read TGTGCCAGCAGTGAGAGGGGGACAGGGAAAGCTTTCTTT.

This sequence joins TRBV7-2 and TRBJ1-1, with D uncertain. The CDR3 contains 15 residues. Trimming removed 4 bases at V and 1 base at J, with 13 bases between. CDR1 is SGHTA, CDR2 FQGNSA, per germline. Written as DNA, the CDR3 is TGTGCCAGCAGCTCTCCACTTCTCGGGAACACTGAAGCTTTCTTT. It yields the protein CASSSPLLGNTEAFF.

V is TRBV28 and J is TRBJ2-5; tentative D call: TRBD1 (9 bases). Germline loops: CDR1 MDHEN, CDR2 SYDVKM. This CDR3 comprises 15 residues. With 6 bases removed from V and 5 bases from J, the gap between germline ends came to 19 bases. The CDR3 DNA reads as TGTGCCAGCAGGGCGGGGGGACAGGGAACCGAGACCCAGTACTTC. Amino acids: CASRAGGQGTETQYF.

This chain joins TRBV7-2 and TRBJ2-1, with 7 bases aligning to TRBD2. Germline V CDR1 and CDR2: SGHTA, FQGNSA. Trimming removed 0 bases from V and 0 bases from J; junction bases left unmatched: 8. This CDR3 spans 18 amino acids. The CDR3 DNA follows: TGTGCCAGCAGCTTAGCGCGCGGTAGCGGGCACTCCTACAATGAGCAGTTCTTC. It is translated as CASSLARGSGHSYNEQFF.

The rearrangement uses TRBV7-9 and TRBJ1-1, with D perhaps matching TRBD1 (6 bases). Germline-derived CDR1 and CDR2 are SEHNR and FQNEAQ (reference sequence). The CDR3 extends over 14 amino acids. Deletions cut 5 bases from V and 8 bases from J, with 18 bases between. The CDR3 nucleotides are TGTGCCAGCAGCATCCGGGACAAACAATTAGAAGCTTTCTTT. It yields the protein CASSIRDKQLEAFF.

This clone was observed once. This chain connects TRBV30 to TRBJ1-2; D remains ambiguous. The CDR3 has 13 amino acids. V lost 0 bases and J 9 bases, leaving 14 bases between the germline ends. Germline V gene lookup returns CDR1 GTSNPN and CDR2 SVGIG (reference sequence). The CDR3 nucleotides read TGTGCCTGGAGTGTAAATTCTGTCGCGCGCTACACCTTC. It codes for CAWSVNSVARYTF.